The rows below give T cell receptor beta chains drawn from one sample of a study of blood T cell repertoires in COVID-19. Here immunoSEQ multiplex PCR was the method, and the copy in TCRdb shows in-frame clones only, minus some. The data hold tens of thousands of clones, with 75% to 90% observed a single time. Sequenced: peripheral blood. These receptors all stem from a young man with active or convalescent COVID-19. CDR3s include the opening cysteine and the closing phenylalanine or tryptophan. D genes are given only for firm matches. Only some rows state a clone size, as once, few, many or a class for expanded clones.

j_call,d_call,clone_size,v_call,cdr3_nt,cdr3_aa
TRBJ1-3,TRBD1,.,TRBV5-4,TGTGCCAGCAGCTTCGACAGGGGCGGAAACACCATATATTTT,CASSFDRGGNTIYF
TRBJ1-2,.,.,TRBV14,TGTGCCAGCAGCTACTCGGGGTATGGCTACACCTTC,CASSYSGYGYTF
TRBJ1-5,.,.,TRBV6-1,TGTGCCAGCACAGGGGCGCGGCAGCCCCAGCATTTT,CASTGARQPQHF
TRBJ2-7,.,.,TRBV12-3/TRBV12-4,TGTGCCAGCAGTCGGACAGAATCCTACGAGCAGTACTTC,CASSRTESYEQYF
TRBJ1-1,.,.,TRBV2,TGTGCCAGCAGTGGGGGAGGGACGGTGAACACTGAAGCTTTCTTT,CASSGGGTVNTEAFF
TRBJ1-1,.,.,TRBV11-2,TGTGCCAGCCGAAAGACGTTGGGCGCTGAAGCTTTCTTT,CASRKTLGAEAFF
TRBJ2-7,TRBD1,.,TRBV6-5,TGTGCCGCACACAGGGGGCCCGTCCCCTCCCACGAGCAGTACTTC,CAAHRGPVPSHEQYF
TRBJ2-4,.,.,TRBV11-3,TGTGCCAGCAGCCCCCAGTTTCTCTTGGCCAAAAACATTCAGTACTTC,CASSPQFLLAKNIQYF
TRBJ2-3,TRBD2,.,TRBV6-5,TGTGCCAGCAGTTACTCTAGCGGGCGAACAGATACGCAGTATTTT,CASSYSSGRTDTQYF
TRBJ1-4,.,.,TRBV2,TGTGCCAGCAGTGAAGGGTGGGCAGGTGGTGAAAAACTGTTTTTT,CASSEGWAGGEKLFF
TRBJ2-1,.,.,TRBV19,TGTGCCAGTAGTAACCTTGCGCAGGGATCCTACAATGAGCAGTTCTTC,CASSNLAQGSYNEQFF
TRBJ1-1,.,.,TRBV4-1,TGCGCCAGCAGCCAATTAAACACTGAAGCTTTCTTT,CASSQLNTEAFF
TRBJ1-2,.,.,TRBV14,TGTGCCAGCAGCCCCCGACAAACGCCCTATGGCTACACCTTC,CASSPRQTPYGYTF
TRBJ1-4,.,.,TRBV19,TGTGCCAGTAGACAGGAAAAACTGTTTTTT,CASRQEKLFF
TRBJ2-3,.,.,TRBV10-1,TGCGCCAGCAGGAACCCCGCGGGGCCCACAGATACGCAGTATTTT,CASRNPAGPTDTQYF
TRBJ1-2,.,.,TRBV2,TGTGCCTCCTCAGCGTTGAACTATGGCTACACCTTC,CASSALNYGYTF
TRBJ2-3,.,once,TRBV24-1,TGTGCCACCAGTGGACAAATACCAGATACGCAGTATTTT,CATSGQIPDTQYF
TRBJ2-1,TRBD1,.,TRBV7-2,TGTGCCAGCAGCTTAGCCTTTATGGGACAGATGTTCTCAAGTTTTTCCTACAATGAGCAGTTCTTC,CASSLAFMGQMFSSFSYNEQFF
TRBJ1-2,TRBD1,.,TRBV5-1,TGCGCCAGCAGCCCTAGACAGGGAAGTGTGGAAGGCTACACCTTC,CASSPRQGSVEGYTF
TRBJ2-1,.,.,TRBV30,TGTGCCTGGAGTGTTGGCTTGCGGGATTCGATCTCCTACAATGAGCAGTTCTTC,CAWSVGLRDSISYNEQFF
TRBJ1-1,.,.,TRBV5-5,TGTGCCAGCAGCTCCCGGATAGGGGTAGGGAACACTGAAGCTTTCTTT,CASSSRIGVGNTEAFF
TRBJ1-6,TRBD1,.,TRBV19,TGTGCCAGTAGTAGAGGGGACAGCAATAATTCACCCCTCCACTTT,CASSRGDSNNSPLHF
TRBJ2-3,TRBD2,.,TRBV24-1,TGTGCCACCAGTGACCATACTAGCGGGAGAATTTATTTT,CATSDHTSGRIYF
TRBJ2-1,.,.,TRBV21-1,TGTGCCAGCAGTCTCCTGGAGGGACAGGGATACAATGAGCAGTTCTTC,CASSLLEGQGYNEQFF
TRBJ2-5,.,.,TRBV6-5,TGTGCCAGCAGTGACTCACCGGGGTCCCTAGGGACCCAGTACTTC,CASSDSPGSLGTQYF
TRBJ1-1,.,.,TRBV6-5,TGTGCCAGCAGTTACCAAGGGGGAGCTTTCTTT,CASSYQGGAFF
TRBJ1-2,.,.,TRBV7-2,TGTGCCAGCAGCAACCCATCCAGTGGCTACACCTTC,CASSNPSSGYTF
TRBJ2-1,TRBD1,.,TRBV2,TGTGCCAGCAGTGGGGGACAGGGAATTTCCGACTCCTCGTGGAATGAGCAGTTCTTC,CASSGGQGISDSSWNEQFF
TRBJ2-3,TRBD2,.,TRBV4-3,TGCGCCAGCAGCCTGGGACTAGCGGGAGGGCCCGGCACAGATACGCAGTATTTT,CASSLGLAGGPGTDTQYF
TRBJ1-1,.,.,TRBV7-9,TGTGCCAGCAGCCCTACGACAGGGAACACTGAAGCTTTCTTT,CASSPTTGNTEAFF
TRBJ1-5,TRBD1,.,TRBV27,TGTGCCAGCAGTTGGACCAGGGGGAGCAATCAGCCCCAGCATTTT,CASSWTRGSNQPQHF
TRBJ2-3,TRBD1,.,TRBV5-6,TGTGCCAGCAGCTGGGACAGGGAAAGTACGCAGTATTTT,CASSWDRESTQYF
TRBJ1-1,.,.,TRBV19,TGTGCCAGTACTATTGGGACTGCGAACACTGAAGCTTTCTTT,CASTIGTANTEAFF
TRBJ1-1,TRBD1,.,TRBV5-4,TGTGCCAGCAGTATACAGGGGGGAGGCGGTGAAGCTTTCTTT,CASSIQGGGGEAFF
TRBJ2-6,.,.,TRBV28,TGTGCCAGCAGTTCCCAGGTTCCCTCTGGGGCCAACGTCCTGACTTTC,CASSSQVPSGANVLTF
TRBJ1-2,.,.,TRBV12-3/TRBV12-4,TGTGCCAGCAGCCCGGGCACCTTC,CASSPGTF
TRBJ1-1,.,.,TRBV3-1/TRBV3-2,TGTGCCAGCAGCTATACAGGTGTAGCTTTCTTT,CASSYTGVAFF
TRBJ2-2,.,.,TRBV7-6,TGTGCCAGCAGCCCCCCGTCCGGGGAGACGAACACCGGGGAGCTGTTTTTT,CASSPPSGETNTGELFF
TRBJ1-1,.,.,TRBV28,TGTGCCAGCACCTCGGGGGGGACTGAAGCTTTCTTT,CASTSGGTEAFF
TRBJ1-2,.,.,TRBV6-6,TGTGCCAGCAGCCCAGGGGCTTGGGATGGCTACACCTTC,CASSPGAWDGYTF
TRBJ1-2,TRBD1,few,TRBV27,TGTGCCAGCAGTTCGGACAGGGGGCTCAACTATGGCTACACCTTC,CASSSDRGLNYGYTF
TRBJ2-1,TRBD2,medium-sized,TRBV19,TGTGCCAGTAGTATGGTAGCGGGGGGCCTAAATGAGCAGTTCTTC,CASSMVAGGLNEQFF
TRBJ1-5,TRBD1,.,TRBV6-6,TGTGCCAGCAGAAGGACAGGGGGGAGCAATCAGCCCCAGCATTTT,CASRRTGGSNQPQHF
TRBJ2-1,.,.,TRBV6-5,TGTGCCAGCAGTTTCAGGCGGGGAATCGGGGAGCAGTTCTTC,CASSFRRGIGEQFF
TRBJ2-5,TRBD1,.,TRBV5-4,TGTGCCAGCAGCGCGCGACCCGGGACAGGGGGGGAGACCCAGTACTTC,CASSARPGTGGETQYF
TRBJ1-2,.,.,TRBV19,TGTGCCAGTAGTATCATCGGGTTGGGCTACACCTTC,CASSIIGLGYTF
TRBJ1-3,.,.,TRBV9,TGTGCCAGCAGCGTAGGACAGGGAAACACCATATATTTT,CASSVGQGNTIYF
TRBJ1-5,TRBD1,.,TRBV28,TGTGCCAGCAGTACTTGGACAGGGGGGGATCAGCCCCAGCATTTT,CASSTWTGGDQPQHF
TRBJ1-1,.,.,TRBV7-3,TGTGCCAGCAGGGGGGATGGACAGACTGAAGCTTTCTTT,CASRGDGQTEAFF
TRBJ2-1,.,.,TRBV4-1,TGCGCCAGCAGCCAAGATCACGGGAGTTACAATGAGCAGTTCTTC,CASSQDHGSYNEQFF
TRBJ1-2,.,.,TRBV4-1,TGCGCCAGCAGCCAACGGGAGAACTATGGCTACACCTTC,CASSQRENYGYTF
TRBJ1-3,TRBD1,.,TRBV19,TGTGCCAGTAGTATAGTTTACAGGGGAGGAAACACCATATATTTT,CASSIVYRGGNTIYF
TRBJ1-3,TRBD1,few,TRBV4-2,TGTGCCAGCAGCCAAGGGGACAGGGGAAATTCTGGAAACACCATATATTTT,CASSQGDRGNSGNTIYF
TRBJ1-1,.,.,TRBV5-1,TGCGCCAGCAGCTTGTTTGGCAATGACAGAGAAGCTTTCTTT,CASSLFGNDREAFF
TRBJ2-1,TRBD2,.,TRBV29-1,TGCAGCGTCCAAGGGCCTAGCGGGACTGGAAATGAGCAGTTCTTC,CSVQGPSGTGNEQFF
TRBJ2-1,TRBD2,.,TRBV3-1/TRBV3-2,TGTGCCAGCAGCCAACGAAGGGGGAGACCGGGACTAGCGGGAGTTGGGGAGCAGTTCTTC,CASSQRRGRPGLAGVGEQFF
TRBJ2-1,.,.,TRBV11-2,TGTGCCAGCAGGCGCCTAGCGGAGCAGTTCTTC,CASRRLAEQFF